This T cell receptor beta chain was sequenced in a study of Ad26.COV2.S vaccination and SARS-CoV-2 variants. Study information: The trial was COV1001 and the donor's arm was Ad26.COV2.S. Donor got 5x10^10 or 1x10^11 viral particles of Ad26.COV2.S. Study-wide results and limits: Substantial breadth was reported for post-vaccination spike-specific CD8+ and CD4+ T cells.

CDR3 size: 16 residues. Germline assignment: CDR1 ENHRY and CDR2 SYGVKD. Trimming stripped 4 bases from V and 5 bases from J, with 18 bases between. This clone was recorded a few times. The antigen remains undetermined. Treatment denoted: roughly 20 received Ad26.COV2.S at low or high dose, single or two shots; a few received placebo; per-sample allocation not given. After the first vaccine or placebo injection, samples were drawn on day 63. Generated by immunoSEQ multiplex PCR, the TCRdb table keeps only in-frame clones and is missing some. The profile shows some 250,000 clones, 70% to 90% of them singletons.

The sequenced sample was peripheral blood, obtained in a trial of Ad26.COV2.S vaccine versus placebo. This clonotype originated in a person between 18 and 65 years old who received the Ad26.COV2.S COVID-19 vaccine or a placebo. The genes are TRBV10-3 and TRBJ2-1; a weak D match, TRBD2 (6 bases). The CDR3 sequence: CAISATPPTSNNEQFF. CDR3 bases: TGTGCCATCAGTGCCACGCCACCTACTAGCAACAATGAGCAGTTCTTC.